The 16 T cell receptor beta chains reported below all come from one sample, sequenced in a study of shared clonotypes between healthy human individuals. Profiling relied on immunoSEQ multiplex PCR, and the TCRdb table lists in-frame clones only, not all of them. This sample has hundreds of thousands of clones, with more than 70% found just once. Input material: memory CD4+ T cells sorted from blood. Subset specified: CD45RA-negative fraction. The source is a young woman in good health.

The gene calls are TRBV4-2 and TRBJ1-5; D is unresolved. The V and J ends lost 4 bases and 3 bases respectively, with 13 bases between them. Germline V gives CDR1 LGHNA, CDR2 YNFKEQ. This CDR3 contains 15 residues. The CDR3 reads CASSPAGSANQPQHF. In nucleotides, the CDR3 is TGTGCCAGCAGCCCAGCCGGGTCGGCCAATCAGCCCCAGCATTTT.

The chain combines TRBV6-1 with TRBJ1-1; D perhaps matches TRBD1 (6 bases). V lost 6 bases and J 1 base, leaving 12 bases between the germline ends. CDR1 and CDR2 (germline): MNHNS, SASEGT. The CDR3 totals 14 residues. CDR3 protein: CASSKGGGNTEAFF. The CDR3 nucleotides read TGTGCCAGCAGCAAGGGAGGGGGGAACACTGAAGCTTTCTTT.

The chain has TRBV28 and TRBJ2-7; D tentatively fits TRBD1 or TRBD2 (6 bases each). The V gene lost 6 bases and the J gene lost 8 bases, with 23 bases spanning the gap. This CDR3 comprises 15 residues. The germline gives CDR1 MDHEN, CDR2 SYDVKM. For the CDR3, the DNA is TGTGCCAGCAGACCGCCGAACGGGGGCCCCCCCCAGCAGTACTTC. It specifies CASRPPNGGPPQQYF.

The chain employs TRBV19 and TRBJ1-1; perhaps TRBD1 as D (6 bases). The V end was cut by 6 bases, the J end by 7 bases, with 27 bases between. CDR1 is LNHDA, CDR2 SQIVND, per germline (reference sequence). This CDR3 is built from 17 residues. This chain's CDR3 is CASRALWVRGVEGEAFF. CDR3 DNA: TGTGCCAGTAGAGCCCTTTGGGTCAGGGGAGTGGAAGGTGAAGCTTTCTTT.

A word on this clone: The same CDR3 arises from other DNA sequences in this sample as well. The chain uses TRBV18 and TRBJ2-7; TRBD1 aligns across 8 bases. Germline V gene data show CDR1 as KGHSH and CDR2 as LQKENI. This CDR3 region has 14 residues. With 3 bases clipped from V and 1 base from J, the junction kept 2 bases outside the gene matches. The CDR3 DNA reads as TGTGCCAGCTCACCGGGACAGGCTTCCTACGAGCAGTACTTC. Translating gives CASSPGQASYEQYF.

The V and J genes are TRBV28 and TRBJ1-4, with D perhaps TRBD1 (6 bases). V was trimmed by 6 bases and J by 7 bases, leaving 9 bases between them. The CDR3 totals 12 residues. Looked up from germline, CDR1 is MDHEN and CDR2 is SYDVKM. The CDR3 spells CASSRTVEKLFF. As DNA, the CDR3 is TGTGCCAGCAGCCGGACAGTTGAAAAACTGTTTTTT.

V is TRBV7-9 and J is TRBJ2-2; D possibly matches TRBD1 or TRBD2 (5 bases each). The CDR3 loop spans 18 amino acids. Trimming removed 8 bases at V and 0 bases at J, with 22 bases between. Germline lookup yields CDR1 SEHNR and CDR2 FQNEAQ (reference sequence). CDR3 in amino acids: CASPPHKWDAANTGELFF. The CDR3 coding sequence is TGTGCCAGCCCCCCCCACAAGTGGGACGCAGCGAACACCGGGGAGCTGTTTTTT.

The gene calls are TRBV27 and TRBJ1-1; possible D gene TRBD1, 6 bases. The CDR3 is made up of 16 amino acids. Germline CDR1 reads MNHEY; CDR2 reads SMNVEV (reference sequence). Trimming removed 2 bases at V and 5 bases at J, with 18 bases between. CDR3 residues: CASSLKAGQGNTEAFF. CDR3 in DNA: TGTGCCAGCAGTTTAAAGGCGGGGCAGGGGAATACTGAAGCTTTCTTT.

The chain links TRBV18 to TRBJ2-7; maybe TRBD1 (5 bases). CDR1 is KGHSH, CDR2 LQKENI, per germline. This CDR3 region has 13 residues. V shed 1 base and J shed 6 bases, with 10 bases lying between them. CDR3 DNA: TGTGCCAGCTCACCACAAGGACACGGCGAGCAGTACTTC. Its translation is CASSPQGHGEQYF.

This clone was observed a few times. The chain recombines TRBV18 with TRBJ1-3; 8 bases fit TRBD1. In germline, CDR1 is KGHSH, CDR2 LQKENI. Germline trimming cut 3 bases from V and 2 bases from J; bases unmatched to any gene: 12. The CDR3 consists of 18 residues. The CDR3 is CASSPQRTGWETGNTIYF. For the CDR3, the DNA is TGTGCCAGCTCACCCCAACGGACAGGGTGGGAGACTGGAAACACCATATATTTT.

Of note for this clone: Given a far larger clone just one base away, this is likely a sequencing read error. The chain links TRBV7-3 to TRBJ2-7; the match to TRBD2 covers 7 bases. Germline V CDR1 and CDR2: SGHTA, FQGTGA. The CDR3 covers 14 residues. Germline trimming cut 5 bases from V and 0 bases from J; bases unmatched to any gene: 4. CDR3 region: CASSIQRDSYEQYF. The CDR3 region has the DNA TGTGCCAGCAGCATACAGCGGGACTCCTACGAGCAGTACTTC.

The chain couples TRBV28 to TRBJ1-4, with 7 bases identical to TRBD1. The V and J ends lost 4 bases and 7 bases, in that order; junction bases with no gene match: 12. CDR3 length equals 16 residues. Germline values: CDR1 MDHEN, CDR2 SYDVKM. As DNA, the CDR3 is TGTGCCAGCAGTTCAAACACAGGGGCAGTAAGTGAAAAACTGTTTTTT. It is translated as CASSSNTGAVSEKLFF.

The gene calls are TRBV27 and TRBJ1-5; D may be TRBD1 (5 bases). V lost 1 base, J lost 1 base, and 20 bases lay in between. Germline V gene data show CDR1 as MNHEY and CDR2 as SMNVEV (reference sequence). The CDR3 sequence is 19 residues long. This chain's CDR3 is CASSLWTQAGEWSNQPQHF. In nucleotides, the CDR3 is TGTGCCAGCAGTTTATGGACTCAGGCGGGGGAATGGAGCAATCAGCCCCAGCATTTT.

The CDR3 spells CASSHTTGDNYGYTF. The CDR3 region has the DNA TGCGCCAGCAGCCATACCACAGGTGATAACTATGGCTACACCTTC. V and J are TRBV4-1 and TRBJ1-2; D may be TRBD1 (5 bases). V was cut by 3 bases and J by 1 base, with 12 bases left in between. Germline V CDR1 and CDR2: MGHRA, YSYEKL. The CDR3 has 15 residues.

CDR3 nucleotides: TGTGCCGACAGTGAGAGACTGAACACCGGGGAGCTGTTTTTT. Translation gives CADSERLNTGELFF. The V call is TRBV7-9, the J call TRBJ2-2; tentatively, D is TRBD1 (5 bases). The V end was cut by 11 bases, the J end by 1 base, with 14 bases between. CDR1 is SEHNR and CDR2 is FQNEAQ in the germline V gene (reference sequence). This CDR3 contains 14 residues.

This rearrangement joins TRBV9 to TRBJ1-4; D is perhaps TRBD1 (5 bases). The length of the CDR3 is 15 residues. Germline V lookup: CDR1 SGDLS, CDR2 YYNGEE. V was cut by 4 bases and J by 2 bases, with 12 bases left in between. The DNA of the CDR3 is TGTGCCAGCAGCCCCCGACAGAACACTAATGAAAAACTGTTTTTT. It is translated as CASSPRQNTNEKLFF.